This TCR beta chain was sequenced for a study of blood T cell repertoires in COVID-19. About the study: Samples representing acute and convalescent COVID-19 were sourced from the United States, Italy and Spain. In each case, the material was cDNA or gDNA derived from T cells, B-cell-depleted T cells, or PBMCs.

Original methodology: Estimated nucleated cell counts came from reference gene primer amplification. Some clones are missing from TCRdb's copy, which holds only in-frame ones; the method was immunoSEQ multiplex PCR. The DNA gave D and trimming, while V, J and clone size come from that table. Among 150,000 to 200,000 clones listed, roughly four fifths were seen once. CDR1 is SGHNT and CDR2 is YYREEE in the germline V gene (reference sequence). This CDR3 has 13 amino acids. V was shortened by 2 bases and J by 2 bases, with 7 bases between the two germline ends. Seattle cases were enrolled at active infection and followed longitudinally.

The sample was peripheral blood. The chain recombines TRBV5-4 with TRBJ1-2, with D unclear. The TCR originated in a woman in her seventies with COVID-19, enrolled during active disease. In DNA, the CDR3 is TGTGCCAGCAGCTTTGCGATAAACTATGGCTACACCTTC. Its protein product is CASSFAINYGYTF.